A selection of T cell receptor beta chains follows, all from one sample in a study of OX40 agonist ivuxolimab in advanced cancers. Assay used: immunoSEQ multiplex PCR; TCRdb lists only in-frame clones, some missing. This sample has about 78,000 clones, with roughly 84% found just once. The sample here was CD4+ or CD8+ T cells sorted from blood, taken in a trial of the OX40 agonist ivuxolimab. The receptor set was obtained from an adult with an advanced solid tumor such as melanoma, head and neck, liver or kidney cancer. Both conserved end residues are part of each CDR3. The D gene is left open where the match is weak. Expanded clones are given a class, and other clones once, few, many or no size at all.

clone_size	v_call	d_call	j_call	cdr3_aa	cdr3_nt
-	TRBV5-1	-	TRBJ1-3	CASSGGAGGNTIYF	TGCGCCAGCAGCGGGGGGGCTGGAGGAAACACCATATATTTT
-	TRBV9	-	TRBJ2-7	CASSVGVGKREYF	TGTGCCAGCAGCGTAGGTGTGGGGAAAAGGGAGTACTTC
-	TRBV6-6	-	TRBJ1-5	CASRLSGYNQPQHF	TGTGCCAGCAGGCTATCCGGGTATAATCAGCCCCAGCATTTT
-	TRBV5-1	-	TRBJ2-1	CASSSANEQFF	TGCGCCAGCAGCTCGGCGAATGAGCAGTTCTTC
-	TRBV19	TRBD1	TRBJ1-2	CASSISYRDSAFYGYIF	TGTGCCAGTAGTATTTCATACCGGGACAGCGCTTTCTATGGCTACATCTTC
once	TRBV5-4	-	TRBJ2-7	CASSRSTVYSYEQYF	TGTGCCAGCAGCCGATCGACGGTGTACTCCTACGAGCAGTACTTC
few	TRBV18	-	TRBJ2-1	CASSPVLQGGSYNEQFF	TGTGCCAGCTCACCAGTTCTGCAGGGTGGCTCCTACAATGAGCAGTTCTTC
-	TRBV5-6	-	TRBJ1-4	CASSLGRRIETEKLFF	TGTGCCAGCAGCTTGGGCAGGCGAATTGAAACTGAAAAACTGTTTTTT
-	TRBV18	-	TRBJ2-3	CASSPPGSLLYF	TGTGCCAGCTCACCGCCCGGATCCCTTTTGTATTTT
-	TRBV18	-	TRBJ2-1	CASSPLREVGGINEQFF	TGTGCCAGCTCACCCCTTCGGGAGGTAGGGGGTATCAATGAGCAGTTCTTC
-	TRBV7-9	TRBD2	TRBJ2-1	CASSLDGGTGGEQFF	TGTGCCAGCAGCTTAGACGGCGGGACGGGGGGTGAGCAGTTCTTC
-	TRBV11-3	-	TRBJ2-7	CASSLGGFNEQYF	TGTGCCAGCAGCTTAGGAGGGTTCAACGAGCAGTACTTC
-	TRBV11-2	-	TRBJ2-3	CASSFRPTTSTDTQYF	TGTGCCAGCAGCTTCCGACCGACAACTAGCACAGATACGCAGTATTTT
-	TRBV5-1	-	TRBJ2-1	CASSLGGAYNEQFF	TGCGCCAGCAGCTTGGGTGGCGCCTACAATGAGCAGTTCTTC
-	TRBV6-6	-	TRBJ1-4	CASSYGGTVEEKLFF	TGTGCCAGCAGTTACGGGGGGACGGTGGAAGAAAAACTGTTTTTT
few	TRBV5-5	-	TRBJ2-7	CASSLNTERTYEQYF	TGTGCCAGCAGCTTAAATACAGAGAGAACCTACGAGCAGTACTTC
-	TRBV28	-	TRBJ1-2	CASSLSTSGGYGYTF	TGTGCCAGCAGTTTATCTACAAGTGGTGGGTATGGCTACACCTTC
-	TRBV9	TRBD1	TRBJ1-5	CASSAHRGSNQPQHF	TGTGCCAGCAGCGCCCACAGGGGCAGCAATCAGCCCCAGCATTTT
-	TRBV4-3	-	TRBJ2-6	CASSQDNSGANVLTF	TGCGCCAGCAGCCAAGACAACTCTGGGGCCAACGTCCTGACTTTC
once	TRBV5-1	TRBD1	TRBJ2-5	CASSPPTGGLGETQYF	TGCGCCAGCAGCCCACCGACAGGGGGCTTAGGAGAGACCCAGTACTTC
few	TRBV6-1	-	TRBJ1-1	CASSQGFGLNTEAFF	TGTGCCAGCAGCCAGGGTTTCGGACTAAACACTGAAGCTTTCTTT
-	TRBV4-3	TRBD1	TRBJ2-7	CASSQDVPGQGLNVQYF	TGCGCCAGCAGCCAAGATGTCCCGGGACAGGGTTTAAATGTTCAGTACTTC
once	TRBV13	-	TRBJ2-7	CASSSPWDIVYEQYF	TGTGCCAGCAGCTCTCCCTGGGACATTGTTTACGAGCAGTACTTC
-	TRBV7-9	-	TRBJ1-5	CASSLGVGNSNQPQHF	TGTGCCAGCAGCTTAGGGGTTGGAAATAGCAATCAGCCCCAGCATTTT
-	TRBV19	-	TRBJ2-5	CASSSPRETQYF	TGTGCCAGTAGTTCACCCCGGGAGACCCAGTACTTC
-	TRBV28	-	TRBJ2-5	CASSLRQETQYF	TGTGCCAGCAGTTTACGACAAGAGACCCAGTACTTC
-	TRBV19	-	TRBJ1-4	CASSMTISTNEKLFF	TGTGCCAGTAGTATGACCATCTCAACTAATGAAAAACTGTTTTTT
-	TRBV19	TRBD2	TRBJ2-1	CASSPSGSGLGNEQFF	TGTGCCAGTAGTCCCAGCGGGAGTGGTCTTGGGAATGAGCAGTTCTTC
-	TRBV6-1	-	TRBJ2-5	CASSIQTGVLETQYF	TGTGCCAGCAGTATTCAGACAGGCGTGTTAGAGACCCAGTACTTC
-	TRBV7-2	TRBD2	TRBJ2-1	CASSLAPGLAGQRSSYNEQFF	TGTGCCAGCAGCTTAGCCCCCGGACTAGCGGGACAACGGAGCTCCTACAATGAGCAGTTCTTC
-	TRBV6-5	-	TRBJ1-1	CASSRTGTEAFF	TGTGCCAGCAGTCGCACAGGGACTGAAGCTTTCTTT
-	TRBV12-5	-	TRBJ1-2	CASGLVVQGGYTF	TGTGCTAGTGGTTTGGTGGTTCAGGGTGGCTACACCTTC
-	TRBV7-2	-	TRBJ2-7	CASSLVGQAEQYF	TGTGCCAGCAGCTTAGTGGGACAAGCCGAGCAGTACTTC
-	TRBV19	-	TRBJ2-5	CASSYTAQETQYF	TGTGCCAGTAGTTATACAGCCCAAGAGACCCAGTACTTC
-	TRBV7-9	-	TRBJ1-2	CASSFREESVGYTF	TGTGCCAGCAGCTTCAGGGAGGAGAGTGTTGGCTACACCTTC
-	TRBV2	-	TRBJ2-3	CASSEIGGGTIGADTQYF	TGTGCCAGCAGTGAAATAGGTGGCGGGACCATCGGGGCAGATACGCAGTATTTT
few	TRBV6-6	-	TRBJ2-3	CASSYSAADTQYF	TGTGCCAGCAGTTACTCCGCAGCAGATACGCAGTATTTT
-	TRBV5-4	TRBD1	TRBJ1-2	CASSGTSTGNYGYTF	TGTGCCAGCAGCGGGACCTCGACAGGGAACTATGGCTACACCTTC
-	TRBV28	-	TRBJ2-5	CASTRGAAGQYF	TGTGCCAGCACCCGGGGGGCGGCTGGGCAGTACTTC
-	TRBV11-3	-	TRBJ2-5	CASSLTNLDRNPYF	TGTGCCAGCAGCTTAACGAATCTAGACAGGAATCCCTACTTC
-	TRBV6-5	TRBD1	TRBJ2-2	CASRGSGTGIGELFF	TGTGCCAGCAGAGGCTCCGGGACAGGGATCGGGGAGCTGTTTTTT
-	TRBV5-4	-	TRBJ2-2	CASSFGTNGELFF	TGTGCCAGCAGCTTTGGGACGAATGGGGAGCTGTTTTTT
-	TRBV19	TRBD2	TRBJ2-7	CARKRSGMGSYEQYF	TGTGCCAGAAAGAGGAGCGGGATGGGCTCCTACGAGCAGTACTTC
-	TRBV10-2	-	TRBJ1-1	CASDAGPRKPNTEAFF	TGCGCCAGCGACGCAGGGCCACGAAAACCTAACACTGAAGCTTTCTTT
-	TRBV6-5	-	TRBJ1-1	CASRYSLLSDTEAFF	TGTGCCAGCAGGTACTCACTCCTTTCGGACACTGAAGCTTTCTTT
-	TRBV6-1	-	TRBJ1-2	CASSAQDYGYTF	TGTGCCAGCAGTGCACAGGATTATGGCTACACCTTC
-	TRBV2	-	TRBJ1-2	CASIGYGYTF	TGTGCCAGCATAGGCTATGGCTACACCTTC
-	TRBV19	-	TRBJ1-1	CASSIALGGGGNTEAFF	TGTGCCAGTAGTATAGCCCTCGGGGGAGGAGGGAACACTGAAGCTTTCTTT
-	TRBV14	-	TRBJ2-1	CASSQWGGEQFF	TGTGCCAGCAGCCAATGGGGCGGTGAGCAGTTCTTC
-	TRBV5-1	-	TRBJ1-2	CASSLAQGHGYTF	TGCGCCAGCAGCTTGGCGCAGGGCCATGGCTACACCTTC
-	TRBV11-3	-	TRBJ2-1	CASSLVGAVSYNEQFF	TGTGCCAGCAGCTTAGTAGGTGCGGTCTCCTACAATGAGCAGTTCTTC
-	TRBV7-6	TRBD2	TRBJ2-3	CASSAGTSGSVTNTQYF	TGTGCCAGCAGCGCAGGGACTAGCGGGAGCGTCACGAATACGCAGTATTTT
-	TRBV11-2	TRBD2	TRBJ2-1	CASSTILAGGPQFF	TGTGCCAGCAGCACCATCCTAGCGGGAGGCCCCCAGTTCTTC
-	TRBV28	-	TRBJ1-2	CASSDHSGGSYGYTF	TGTGCCAGCAGTGATCATTCGGGGGGAAGCTATGGCTACACCTTC
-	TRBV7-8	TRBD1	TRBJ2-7	CASSFNPGQGYEQYF	TGTGCCAGCAGCTTCAACCCGGGACAGGGCTACGAGCAGTACTTC
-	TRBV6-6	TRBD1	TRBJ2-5	CASSWTGETQYF	TGTGCCAGCAGTTGGACAGGGGAGACCCAGTACTTC
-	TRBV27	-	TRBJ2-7	CASRAGTSSEYEQYF	TGTGCCAGCAGGGCAGGGACCTCTAGCGAGTACGAGCAGTACTTC
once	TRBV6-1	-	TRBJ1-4	CASSAQGREKLFF	TGTGCCAGCAGTGCGCAGGGGAGAGAAAAACTGTTTTTT
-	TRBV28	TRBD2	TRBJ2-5	CASSLGTSGQETQYF	TGTGCCAGCAGTTTAGGGACTAGTGGCCAAGAGACCCAGTACTTC
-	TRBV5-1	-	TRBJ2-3	CASKDSTSTDTQYF	TGCGCCAGCAAAGACAGCACTAGCACAGATACGCAGTATTTT